This T cell receptor (beta chain) emerged from a study of blood T cell repertoires in COVID-19. Overall study: Acute-phase and convalescent COVID-19 samples originated in the United States, Italy and Spain.

Per the original data handling: Amplification from reference gene primers served as the basis for estimated nucleated cell counts. Data came from immunoSEQ multiplex PCR; TCRdb stores just in-frame clones and leaves some out. V, J and clone size are taken as reported in that table, and D and trimming were inferred from the DNA itself. The sample has some 260,000 clones, about 80% seen once. The CDR3 totals 15 residues. Germline V gene lookup returns CDR1 SEHNR and CDR2 FQNEAQ (reference sequence). J lost 6 bases, V lost 5 bases, and 6 bases had no gene match. V gene TRBV7-9 combines with J gene TRBJ2-2, with TRBD2 matching 10 bases. This TCR came from an elderly man with acute or convalescent COVID-19. The sample comprised peripheral blood. CDR3: CASSTTAGGAGELFF. CDR3 DNA: TGTGCCAGCAGCACTACAGCGGGAGGGGCCGGGGAGCTGTTTTTT.